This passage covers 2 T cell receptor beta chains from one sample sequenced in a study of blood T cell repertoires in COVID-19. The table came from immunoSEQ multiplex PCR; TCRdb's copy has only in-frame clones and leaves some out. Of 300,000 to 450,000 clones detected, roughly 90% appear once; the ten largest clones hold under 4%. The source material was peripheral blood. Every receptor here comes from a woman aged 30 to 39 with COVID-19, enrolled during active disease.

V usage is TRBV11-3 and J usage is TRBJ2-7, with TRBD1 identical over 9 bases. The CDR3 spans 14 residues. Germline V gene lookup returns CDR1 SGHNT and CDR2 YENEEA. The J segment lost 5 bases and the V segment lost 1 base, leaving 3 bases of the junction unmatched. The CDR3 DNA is TGTGCCAGCAGCTTAGGGGGACAGGGCCACGAGCAGTACGTC. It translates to CASSLGGQGHEQYV.

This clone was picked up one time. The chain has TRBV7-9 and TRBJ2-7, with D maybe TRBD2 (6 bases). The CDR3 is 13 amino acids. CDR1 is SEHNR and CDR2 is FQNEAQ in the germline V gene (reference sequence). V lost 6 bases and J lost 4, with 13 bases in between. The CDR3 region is CASSLAGNYEQYF. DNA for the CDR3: TGTGCCAGCAGTCTGGCGGGGAATTACGAGCAGTACTTC.